This T cell receptor (beta chain) was sequenced during a study of blood T cell repertoires in COVID-19. Background on the study: Sites in the United States, Italy and Spain provided acute and convalescent COVID-19 samples.

CDR3 length equals 14 residues. Germline CDR1 is GTSNPN and CDR2 is SVGIG (reference sequence). J was trimmed by 12 bases and V by 4 bases; bases with no gene match: 10. The authors' processing: From reference gene primer amplification, estimates of nucleated cell counts were derived. Repertoires were generated with immunoSEQ multiplex PCR, while TCRdb's copy carries only in-frame clones and drops some. The DNA was the basis for D and trimming; V, J and clone size are from that table. Of around 150,000 clones in the sample, about 79% were seen once. The chain combines TRBV30 with TRBJ2-1, with 12 bases lining up with TRBD2. The sample was peripheral blood. This sequence was found in a woman of 80 years or more with active or convalescent COVID-19. CDR3 nucleotides: TGTGCCTGGAAATTTGGGACTAGCGGGCAGGGGCAGTTCTTC. Translated, it gives CAWKFGTSGQGQFF.